One T cell receptor (beta chain) is described in this entry. The clone's antigen remains unknown. There are no base qualities to consult, and no much larger clone falls within one base. The trial excluded patients who had a history of autoimmune disease or were on systemic immunosuppression. Peripheral blood for TCR sequencing was collected from all dose cohorts at baseline, on cycle 4 day 1, and on cycle 7 day 1. The samples were drawn from a first-in-human, open-label, multicenter phase I dose-escalation trial of ivuxolimab. Adults with locally advanced or metastatic melanoma, renal cell carcinoma, hepatocellular carcinoma or head and neck squamous cell carcinoma were enrolled in the trial. Before TCR sequencing, CD4+ T cells and CD8+ T cells were sorted from peripheral blood as separate populations. For sequencing of the TCRbeta CDR3 region, genomic DNA was extracted from the sorted cells. The immunoSEQ Assay was used to sequence the TCRbeta CDR3 regions. TCRdb holds this immuneACCESS table with in-frame rearrangements only. Some clones are missing; in checked studies, unresolved V genes explain under half, and the rest has no known cause. This sample is represented by approximately 27,000 clones; roughly nine tenths of them were singletons. The ten largest clones represent 15% of the sample.

This entry belongs to a study of OX40 agonist ivuxolimab in advanced cancers. A note on the overall study: Ivuxolimab was a fully human IgG2 agonistic monoclonal antibody targeting the costimulatory receptor OX40 (CD134). Intravenous ivuxolimab was administered to patients every 2 weeks at six dose levels: 0.01, 0.1, 0.3, 1.5, 3 and 10 mg/kg. Among the approximately 50 dose-escalation patients, some 20 had hepatocellular carcinoma, approximately 15 melanoma, 9 renal cell carcinoma and 9 head and neck cancer. The dose-escalation cohort was 82.7% male with a mean age of approximately 60 years, ranging from roughly 23 to 80. Patients were allowed to have had prior anti-PD-1, anti-PD-L1 or anti-CTLA-4 therapy, and roughly two fifths of the dose-escalation patients had been treated with checkpoint inhibitors. Partial responses occurred in three dose-escalation patients: two with cutaneous melanoma and one with hepatocellular carcinoma. Peripheral TCRbeta sequencing aimed to test whether ivuxolimab altered TCR sequence diversity and caused clonal T-cell expansion. The monotherapy dose-escalation portion (N of about 50 patients) of the phase I ivuxolimab trial is reported in the paper. Results and caveats for the whole study, not just this receptor: In the 0.1-3.0 mg/kg groups, partial responders were among the patients with the lowest normalized peripheral clonal expansion, particularly in CD8+ T cells. The antigen specificity of the peripheral T cells that underwent clonal expansion was not determined. Low levels of normalized T-cell clonal expansion were also seen in some patients who did not respond. After ivuxolimab, expanded clones were on average more numerous among CD8+ T cells than among CD4+ T cells. At doses from 0.1 to 3.0 mg/kg, clonal expansion was seen in both CD4+ and CD8+ blood T cells between baseline and week 6.

The CDR3 covers 15 residues, taking in both the cysteine and the phenylalanine. Only the CDR3 DNA is retained, 45 bases long and in frame from the first base. The junction carries 19 bases between V and J, which are trimmed by 10 bases and 3 bases respectively. The germline V gene (reference sequence) sets CDR1 to MNHEY and CDR2 to SMNVEV. This clonotype originated in an adult with an advanced solid tumor such as melanoma, head and neck, liver or kidney cancer. The sample was CD4+ or CD8+ T cells sorted from blood, taken in a trial of the OX40 agonist ivuxolimab. This chain is built from TRBV27 and TRBJ2-1; the D region possibly corresponds to TRBD2 (6 bases align). The CDR3 corresponds to CATHIGGEGYNEQFF. The DNA sequence follows: TGTGCCACCCATATTGGAGGGGAAGGCTACAATGAGCAGTTCTTC.